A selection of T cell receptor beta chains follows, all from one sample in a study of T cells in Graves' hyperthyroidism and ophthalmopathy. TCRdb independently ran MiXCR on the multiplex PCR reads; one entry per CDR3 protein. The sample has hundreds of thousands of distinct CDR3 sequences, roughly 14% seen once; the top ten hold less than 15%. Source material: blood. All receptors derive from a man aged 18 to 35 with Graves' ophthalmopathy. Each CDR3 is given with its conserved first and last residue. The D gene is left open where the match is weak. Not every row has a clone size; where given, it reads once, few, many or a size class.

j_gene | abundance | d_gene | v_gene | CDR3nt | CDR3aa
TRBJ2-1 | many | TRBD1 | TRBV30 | TGTGCCTGGGACAGGGGGCAGCGCAATGAGCAGTTCTTC | CAWDRGQRNEQFF
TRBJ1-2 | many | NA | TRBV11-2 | TGTGCCAGCAGGGCTAACTATGGCTACACCTTC | CASRANYGYTF
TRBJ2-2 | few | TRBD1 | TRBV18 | TGTGCCAGCTCACCAGGGACAGGGGAGCCCGACGGGGAGCTGTTTTTT | CASSPGTGEPDGELFF
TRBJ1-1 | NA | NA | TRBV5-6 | TGTGCCAGCAGCTTGTACTGGAACAGGGTGGCTGAAGCTTTCTTT | CASSLYWNRVAEAFF
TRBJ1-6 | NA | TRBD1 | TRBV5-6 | TGTGCCAGCAGCTTAAGACAGGGGTCGGGAAATTCACCCCTCCACTTT | CASSLRQGSGNSPLHF
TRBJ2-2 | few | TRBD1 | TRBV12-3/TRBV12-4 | TGTGCCAGCACGCCTTGGGGGACAGATAACACCGGGGAGCTGTTTTTT | CASTPWGTDNTGELFF
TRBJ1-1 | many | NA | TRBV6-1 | TGTGCCAGCAGTCGACGGCACCCTGCCTTCTTT | CASSRRHPAFF
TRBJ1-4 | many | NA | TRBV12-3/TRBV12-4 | TGTGCCAGCAGGCCGAGCACAACCAATGAAAAACTGTTTTTT | CASRPSTTNEKLFF
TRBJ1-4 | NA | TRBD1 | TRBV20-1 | TGCAGTGCTAGAGAGGGGGGGGGACAGAAAAAAAAACTGTTTTTT | CSAREGGGQKKKLFF
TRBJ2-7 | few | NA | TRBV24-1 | TGTGCCACCAGTGACACGCTAAGGCACGAGCAGTACTTC | CATSDTLRHEQYF
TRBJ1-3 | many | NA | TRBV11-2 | TGTGCCAGCAGCCCCCGGGTAGCCAGCTCTGGAAACACCATATATTTT | CASSPRVASSGNTIYF
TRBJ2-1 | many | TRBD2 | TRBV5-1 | TGCGCCAGCAGCGGTCGGGTTAGCGGGGGGTTCTCCTACAATGAGCAGTTCTTC | CASSGRVSGGFSYNEQFF
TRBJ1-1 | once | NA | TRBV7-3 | TGTGCCAGCAGCTTACTGGCGTCCACTGAAGCTTTCTTT | CASSLLASTEAFF
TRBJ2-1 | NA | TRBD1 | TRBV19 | TGTGCCAGTAGCCACCTTTCGGGACAGGGTGTCCGGCACTACGAGCAGTTCTTC | CASSHLSGQGVRHYEQFF
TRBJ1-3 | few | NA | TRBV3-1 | TGTGCCAGCGGCACAGGGATCGGGACGGATGGAAACACCATATATTTT | CASGTGIGTDGNTIYF
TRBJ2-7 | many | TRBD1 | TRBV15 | TGTGCCACCAGCAGAGGCCCGACAGGGTTCGAGCAGTACTTC | CATSRGPTGFEQYF
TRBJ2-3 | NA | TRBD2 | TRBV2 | TGTGCCAGCAGCCTAGGGACTAGCGGGAGTCCAGATACGCAGTATTTT | CASSLGTSGSPDTQYF
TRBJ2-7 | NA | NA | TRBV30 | TGTGCCTGGAGTGTTTTGCAGACCGAGCAGTACTTC | CAWSVLQTEQYF
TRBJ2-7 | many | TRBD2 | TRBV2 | TGTGCCAGCAGTGAGTGGGCCCCACCTAGCGGCGACTCCTACGAGCAGTACTTC | CASSEWAPPSGDSYEQYF
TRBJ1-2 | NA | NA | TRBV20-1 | TGCAGTGCTAGAGATCGAGCCAGCGCCGTCGACACCTTC | CSARDRASAVDTF
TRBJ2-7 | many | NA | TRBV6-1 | TGTGCCAGCAGTGGGGGAAGGGGAGCGGGACAGTACGAGCAGTACTTC | CASSGGRGAGQYEQYF
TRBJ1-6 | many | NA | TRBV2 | TGTGCCAGCAGAGGACGGATCTATAATTCACCCCTCCACTTT | CASRGRIYNSPLHF
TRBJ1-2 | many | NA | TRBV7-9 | TGTGCCAGCAACTCAGATCCCTCGGGGGGGCGCTTCTATGGCTACACCTTC | CASNSDPSGGRFYGYTF
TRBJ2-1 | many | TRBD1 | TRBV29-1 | TGCAGCGTTGACCTCGGGACAGGGTACTACAATGAGCAGTTCTTC | CSVDLGTGYYNEQFF
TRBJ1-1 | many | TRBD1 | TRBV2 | TGTGCCAGCAGGGGGGACAGAAACACTGAAGCTTTCTTT | CASRGDRNTEAFF
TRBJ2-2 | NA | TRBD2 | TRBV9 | TGTGCCAGCAGCCAGGGAGCGGGGGCGAACACCGGGGAGCTGTTTTTT | CASSQGAGANTGELFF